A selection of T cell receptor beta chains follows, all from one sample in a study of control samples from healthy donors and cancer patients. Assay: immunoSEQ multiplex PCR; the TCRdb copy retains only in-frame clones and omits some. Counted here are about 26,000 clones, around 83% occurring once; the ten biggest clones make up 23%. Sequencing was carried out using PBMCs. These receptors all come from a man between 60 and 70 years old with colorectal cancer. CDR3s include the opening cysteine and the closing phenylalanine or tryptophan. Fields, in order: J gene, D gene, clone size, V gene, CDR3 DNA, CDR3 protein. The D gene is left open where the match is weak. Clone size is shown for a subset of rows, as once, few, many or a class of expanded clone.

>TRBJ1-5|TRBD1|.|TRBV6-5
TGTGCCAGCAGTTACCGGACAGGGGGCAATCAGCCCCAGCATTTT
CASSYRTGGNQPQHF
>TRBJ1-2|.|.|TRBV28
TGTGCCAGCAGTTTAACGCGAACGGCCTATGGCTACACCTTC
CASSLTRTAYGYTF
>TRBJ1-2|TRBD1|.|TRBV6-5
TGTGCCAGCAGTAATCGGGACAGGGAAGGATATGGCTACACCTTC
CASSNRDREGYGYTF
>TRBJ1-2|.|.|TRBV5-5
TGTGCCAGCAGCCAACAGGGAGGGTTTAACTATGGCTACACCTTC
CASSQQGGFNYGYTF
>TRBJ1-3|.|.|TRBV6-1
TGTGCCAGCAGTGAAATGGGGTCTGGAAACACCATATATTTT
CASSEMGSGNTIYF
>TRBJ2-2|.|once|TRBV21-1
TGTGCCAGCAGCAAAGACAGGGGGCCCACGAACACCGGGGAGCTGTTTTTT
CASSKDRGPTNTGELFF
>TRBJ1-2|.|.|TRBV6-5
TGTGCCAGCAGTTACTCAACTACAGGAACATATGGCTACACCTTC
CASSYSTTGTYGYTF
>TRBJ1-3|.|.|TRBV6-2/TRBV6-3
TGTGCCAGCAGCCCACACTCGCTTGGAAGCTCTGGAAACACCATATATTTT
CASSPHSLGSSGNTIYF
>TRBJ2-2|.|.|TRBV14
TGTGCCAGCAGCCAAGGAGTTCGCACCGGGGAGCTATTTTTT
CASSQGVRTGELFF
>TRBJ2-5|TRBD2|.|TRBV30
TGTGCCTGGGCGGGGGGGGAACAAGAGACCCAGTACTTC
CAWAGGEQETQYF
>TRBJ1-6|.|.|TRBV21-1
TGTGCCAGCAGCGTACGGGACAGATATAATTCACCCCTCCACTTT
CASSVRDRYNSPLHF
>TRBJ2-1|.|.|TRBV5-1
TGCGCCAGCTCCACAGGGCAGTCCTACAATGAGCAGTTCTTC
CASSTGQSYNEQFF
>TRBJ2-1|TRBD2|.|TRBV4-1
TGCGCCAGCAGCATCATCGGGGGGGGCCCGGGAGAGCAGTTCTTC
CASSIIGGGPGEQFF
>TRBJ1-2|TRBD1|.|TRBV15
TGTGCCACCAGCGAAGGACAGGCGACGGGAGATGGCTACACCTTC
CATSEGQATGDGYTF
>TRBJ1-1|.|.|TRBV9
TGTGCCAGCAGCCCCTCATTGAACACTGAAGCTTTCTTT
CASSPSLNTEAFF
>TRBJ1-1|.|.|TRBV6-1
TGTGCCAGCAGTGAAGACGGGGGCTGGAACACTGAAGCTTTCTTT
CASSEDGGWNTEAFF
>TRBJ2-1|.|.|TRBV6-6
TGTGCCAGCAAAGGGGGTAGCGGCAATGAGCAGTTCTTC
CASKGGSGNEQFF
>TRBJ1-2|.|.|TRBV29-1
TGCAGCGTTTGGCAGAACTATGGCTACACCTTC
CSVWQNYGYTF
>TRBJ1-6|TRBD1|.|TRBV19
TGTGCCAGTACCAGGGACAGGGGAAATTCACCCCTCCACTTT
CASTRDRGNSPLHF
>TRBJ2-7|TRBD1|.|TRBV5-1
TGCGCCAGCAGCTCCCCGGGACAGGAAATTTTCGAGCAGTACTTC
CASSSPGQEIFEQYF
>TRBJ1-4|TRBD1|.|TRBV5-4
TGTGCCAGCAGCTCGGGACAGGGAAAAGAAAAACTGTTTTTT
CASSSGQGKEKLFF
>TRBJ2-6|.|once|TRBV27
TGTGCCAGCAGTCTAGGCTCTGGGGCCAACGTCCTGACTTTC
CASSLGSGANVLTF